This is a list of T cell receptor beta chains from one sample in a study of blood T cell repertoires in COVID-19. Generated by immunoSEQ multiplex PCR, the TCRdb table keeps only in-frame clones and is missing some. The table records roughly 60,000 clones, just under 80% of them present only once. Material for sequencing was peripheral blood. These receptor sequences come from a human donor in a cohort sampled during active COVID-19. The CDR3 runs from the conserved cysteine through the conserved F or W. A D gene is named only where the DNA matches it firmly. The size field is filled for only some rows; it gives once, few, many or a size class.

V	J	D	size	CDR3	DNA
TRBV18	TRBJ1-1	TRBD1	once	CASSQNQGDTEAFF	TGTGCCAGCTCACAGAATCAGGGGGACACTGAAGCTTTCTTT
TRBV5-1	TRBJ2-5	TRBD1	once	CASSLMAGGDLGETQYF	TGCGCCAGCAGCTTGATGGCAGGGGGCGATTTAGGAGAGACCCAGTACTTC
TRBV30	TRBJ1-3	NA	NA	CAWKQGYGNTIYF	TGTGCCTGGAAACAGGGATATGGAAACACCATATATTTT
TRBV7-7	TRBJ2-3	TRBD1	NA	CASSLGTGTGGDTQYF	TGTGCTAGCAGCCTCGGGACAGGAACCGGGGGAGATACGCAGTATTTT
TRBV20-1	TRBJ2-7	NA	NA	CSANRVYEQYF	TGCAGTGCGAACAGGGTATACGAGCAGTACTTC
TRBV19	TRBJ2-3	TRBD1	once	CASRDRGHADTQYF	TGTGCCAGTAGGGACAGGGGGCATGCTGATACGCAGTATTTT
TRBV2	TRBJ1-2	NA	NA	CASSELEQGGYTF	TGTGCCAGCAGTGAACTGGAACAGGGAGGCTACACCTTC
TRBV9	TRBJ1-1	NA	NA	CASSVTGRMNTEAFF	TGTGCCAGCAGCGTGACGGGTCGGATGAACACTGAAGCTTTCTTT
TRBV27	TRBJ2-5	NA	NA	CASSRQLSAAGETQYF	TGTGCCAGCAGCCGTCAACTAAGTGCGGCCGGGGAGACCCAGTACTTC
TRBV2	TRBJ2-1	TRBD2	NA	CASDASPASGIRGQFF	TGTGCCAGCGATGCATCCCCGGCTAGCGGGATAAGGGGGCAGTTCTTC
TRBV6-6	TRBJ1-5	NA	NA	CASREAGVNQPQHF	TGTGCCAGCAGGGAGGCGGGGGTAAATCAGCCCCAGCATTTT
TRBV27	TRBJ2-3	TRBD1	few	CASSRPGQGAPDTQYF	TGTGCCAGCAGCAGACCGGGACAGGGGGCGCCGGATACGCAGTATTTT
TRBV7-9	TRBJ2-2	NA	NA	CASSFGFTGENTGELFF	TGTGCCAGCAGCTTTGGTTTTACGGGAGAGAACACCGGGGAGCTGTTTTTT
TRBV18	TRBJ1-2	TRBD1	NA	CASSSTAGMGQGTMYTF	TGTGCCAGCTCATCGACCGCAGGGATGGGACAGGGGACGATGTACACCTTC
TRBV7-2	TRBJ1-1	TRBD1	NA	CASSGQGFGRSEAFF	TGTGCCAGCAGCGGACAGGGTTTCGGTAGGTCTGAAGCTTTCTTT
TRBV5-1	TRBJ1-6	NA	NA	CASSLGDKSSPLHF	TGCGCCAGCAGCTTGGGGGACAAATCCTCACCCCTCCACTTT
TRBV7-9	TRBJ2-1	TRBD2	NA	CASSMGLAGDEQFF	TGTGCCAGCAGCATGGGACTAGCGGGAGATGAGCAGTTCTTC
TRBV7-9	TRBJ2-5	TRBD2	NA	CASSSRLAGETQYF	TGTGCCAGCAGCTCCCGACTAGCAGGAGAGACCCAGTACTTC
TRBV20-1	TRBJ1-4	NA	NA	CSASVGRVSGEKLFF	TGCAGTGCTAGTGTGGGGAGAGTTTCAGGTGAAAAACTGTTTTTT
TRBV11-2	TRBJ2-5	NA	NA	CASSLNRAETQYF	TGTGCCAGCAGCTTAAACAGGGCCGAGACCCAGTACTTC
TRBV15	TRBJ1-2	NA	NA	CATRLIGGDYGYTF	TGTGCCACCAGGCTTATAGGGGGTGACTATGGCTACACCTTC
TRBV6-2/TRBV6-3	TRBJ1-5	TRBD1	NA	CASSWTGDQPQHF	TGTGCCAGCAGTTGGACAGGTGATCAGCCCCAGCATTTT
TRBV24-1	TRBJ1-1	NA	NA	CATSDSLRGTEAFF	TGTGCCACCAGTGATTCCCTCAGGGGCACTGAAGCTTTCTTT
TRBV10-3	TRBJ1-3	NA	NA	CAISESSQFSGNTIYF	TGTGCCATCAGTGAGTCCTCACAGTTCTCTGGAAACACCATATATTTT
TRBV29-1	TRBJ2-1	NA	once	CSVAQAGWDEQFF	TGCAGCGTGGCCCAGGCAGGGTGGGATGAGCAGTTCTTC
TRBV6-1	TRBJ1-2	NA	NA	CASSEAPIYGYTF	TGTGCCAGCAGTGAAGCTCCAATTTATGGCTACACCTTC
TRBV6-5	TRBJ1-6	TRBD1	many	CASSYSKRGLRSPLHF	TGTGCCAGCAGTTACTCGAAAAGGGGGCTGCGTTCACCCCTCCACTTT
TRBV2	TRBJ1-1	TRBD1	NA	CATRTGDTSVAFF	TGTGCCACCCGGACAGGGGACACCTCTGTAGCTTTCTTT
TRBV29-1	TRBJ2-5	NA	NA	CSVDRGIGETQYF	TGCAGCGTTGATCGGGGAATAGGAGAGACCCAGTACTTC
TRBV6-6	TRBJ1-1	NA	NA	CASSYGSGTEAFF	TGTGCCAGCAGTTATGGATCGGGGACTGAAGCTTTCTTT